Listed below are T cell receptor beta chains from one sample, sequenced in a study of esophageal squamous cell carcinoma under preoperative chemotherapy. MiXCR, run by TCRdb on the PCR reads, gives a single entry per CDR3 protein. The data contain about 32,000 distinct CDR3 sequences, approximately 51% of them singletons. Sampling took place from a patient given preoperative chemotherapy. The origin of the receptors is a human donor with esophageal squamous cell carcinoma. The donor label of this sample is uncertain. CDR3s leave out the opening cysteine and the closing phenylalanine or tryptophan. Fields, in order: V gene, D gene, J gene, CDR3 protein. D genes are given only for firm matches.

>TRBV7-2|NA|TRBJ1-1
ASSLSAGNTEAF
>TRBV11-2|NA|TRBJ2-1
ASSQTRINDEQF
>TRBV7-6|NA|TRBJ2-5
ASSLGLGGAGETQY
>TRBV7-8|NA|TRBJ2-5
ASSFRSQPGGTQY
>TRBV7-2|NA|TRBJ2-1
ATRRTDTDTQY
>TRBV11-3|TRBD2|NA
ASSFEAGLGAIDTQY
>TRBV7-2|NA|TRBJ2-3
GAGSGGLSTDTQY
>TRBV12-3/TRBV12-4|NA|NA
ASRGTGGRDQDTQY
>TRBV6-1|NA|TRBJ1-3
ASSRQVFSGNTIY
>TRBV6-4|NA|TRBJ2-2
ASKRDPAGNTGTLY
>TRBV7-9|NA|TRBJ2-1
ASSRAGSSISYNEQF
>TRBV11-3|NA|NA
ASSPSLSRNKEQF
>TRBV19|TRBD1|TRBJ2-1
ASTSGTGGYNEQF
>TRBV24-1|TRBD2|TRBJ2-5
ATSDLGTTQETQY
>TRBV6-1|NA|TRBJ2-7
ASSVRDGTSYEQY
>TRBV7-8|TRBD2|TRBJ2-3
ASSNLAGGANDTQY
>TRBV6-2/TRBV6-3|NA|TRBJ2-1
ATGQNIQF
>TRBV7-2|TRBD1|NA
ASSVLGAEWTGAQY
>TRBV11-2|TRBD1|TRBJ1-6
ASSLGTVGSPLH
>TRBV7-2|TRBD2|TRBJ2-3
ASSSGGVSPDTQY
>TRBV5-5|NA|TRBJ1-3
ASSFAGAGNTIY
>TRBV11-2|NA|TRBJ1-4
ASSSKGLSLANEKLF
>TRBV7-6|TRBD2|TRBJ2-1
ASSFTAGRGNEQF
>TRBV7-9|TRBD2|TRBJ2-1
ASRGLAGNNEQF
>TRBV7-9|TRBD1|TRBJ2-3
ASSQQGPITSSTDTQY
>TRBV6-1|TRBD2|TRBJ2-1
ASSRGLAGGETPQQF
>TRBV7-3|NA|TRBJ2-3
ASSPHTTENTDTQY
>TRBV27|NA|NA
ASRTRTYEQY
>TRBV7-3|TRBD1|TRBJ2-1
ASSLTGQGSFYEQF
>TRBV6-1|TRBD1|TRBJ2-6
ASSLGQNSGANVLT
>TRBV6-2/TRBV6-3|NA|TRBJ2-3
ASESFASPSTDTQY
>TRBV4-2|NA|TRBJ1-6
ASSAEGDNSPLH
>TRBV28|NA|TRBJ2-4
ASSFVADKNIQY
>TRBV7-8|TRBD1|TRBJ2-7
ASSSGQGAGEQY
>TRBV6-1|NA|TRBJ2-1
ASSAYAVLYNEQF
>TRBV7-8|TRBD2|TRBJ2-3
ASSPDDGLAGHTDTQY
>TRBV7-2|NA|TRBJ2-5
AGSLGGNQETQY
>TRBV11-3|TRBD1|TRBJ2-1
ASSIGQGGETQF
>TRBV7-2|TRBD2|TRBJ2-4
ASSQSGGWAKNTQY
>TRBV12-3/TRBV12-4|NA|TRBJ2-3
ASTGTGGRAPDTQY
>TRBV7-3|NA|TRBJ2-5
ASSTELGAQY
>TRBV6-1|NA|TRBJ1-5
ASTWSGDQPQH
>TRBV7-7|NA|TRBJ2-1
ASSLADRFEQF